This T cell receptor (beta chain) was sequenced for a study of T-cell reconstitution after alpha-beta-depleted transplantation in children. Unique molecular identifiers were used to barcode this TCRbeta library. TCRdb reprocessed the PCR reads via MiXCR and lists one record per CDR3 protein. The sample lists hundreds of thousands of distinct CDR3 sequences; approximately 12% were seen once. This clonotype was seen many times. Germline values: CDR1 SGDLS, CDR2 YYNGEE. This CDR3 has 16 amino acids. J gave up 7 bases and V 4 bases, and 7 bases lay outside the gene matches. The sequencing used PBMCs from the stem cell graft donor, collected from the stem cell graft. The clonotype comes from a human donor who donated a stem cell graft to a child with combined immunodeficiency. The V and J genes are TRBV9 and TRBJ2-1; TRBD2 matches at 14 bases. CDR3 coding DNA: TGTGCCAGCAGCTTTCGACTAGCGGGAGGGCCAAATGAGCAGTTCTTC. This codes for CASSFRLAGGPNEQFF.